This T cell receptor beta chain was recovered during a study of siplizumab effects on memory and regulatory T cells. Germline assignment: CDR1 SGHNT and CDR2 YENEEA. V shed 5 bases, J shed 7 bases, and the junction held 5 bases outside the gene matches. The length of the CDR3 is 16 residues. The data were produced by immunoSEQ multiplex PCR, yet TCRdb's version contains in-frame clones alone and is incomplete. The sample consists of fewer than 110,000 clones, approximately 91% of them appearing once. Sequencing was performed on non-Treg CD4+ T cells sorted from blood. The chain couples TRBV11-3 to TRBJ2-2; the match to TRBD2 covers 15 bases. This clonotype was sampled from a human donor in good health. CDR3 bases: TGTGCCAGCAGCCTGGGACTAGCGGGAGGAGGCGGGGAGCTGTTTTTT. It codes for CASSLGLAGGGGELFF.